This is a list of T cell receptor beta chains from one sample in a study of T cell changes during pregnancy in multiple sclerosis. Repertoires were generated with immunoSEQ multiplex PCR, while TCRdb's copy carries only in-frame clones and drops some. The sample includes 65,000 to 85,000 clones, more than 70% seen only once; the top ten take 0.7% to 0.9%. Sequenced here: peripheral blood, sampled in the first trimester of pregnancy. Receptor source: a female donor in good health, enrolled as a control in a pregnancy study. Each CDR3 is given with its conserved first and last residue. Fields, in order: CDR3 length, J gene, V gene, D gene, clone size, CDR3 protein, CDR3 DNA. A D gene is named only where the DNA matches it firmly. Only some rows state a clone size, as once, few, many or a class for expanded clones.

15,TRBJ1-5,TRBV6-6,TRBD1,NA,CASSPDRGDNQPQHF,TGTGCCAGCAGTCCGGACAGGGGCGATAATCAGCCCCAGCATTTT
15,TRBJ1-1,TRBV19,TRBD1,NA,CASTLGRGQDTEAFF,TGTGCCAGTACCCTGGGCAGGGGGCAGGACACTGAAGCTTTCTTT
16,TRBJ2-1,TRBV11-2,NA,NA,CASSRREGGRGNEQFF,TGTGCCAGCAGCCGCAGGGAGGGGGGGCGTGGGAATGAGCAGTTCTTC
16,TRBJ2-7,TRBV5-4,NA,NA,CASSWGSPGRGYEQYF,TGTGCCAGCAGCTGGGGATCACCGGGGAGAGGCTACGAGCAGTACTTC
15,TRBJ1-1,TRBV5-4,NA,NA,CASSLESGHHTEAFF,TGTGCCAGCAGCTTGGAGTCGGGACACCACACTGAAGCTTTCTTT
14,TRBJ1-3,TRBV11-2,NA,NA,CASSPGPSGNTIYF,TGTGCCAGCAGCCCCGGTCCCTCTGGAAACACCATATATTTT
13,TRBJ1-1,TRBV7-2,NA,NA,CASSLLTALEAFF,TGTGCCAGCAGCTTACTCACAGCATTGGAAGCTTTCTTT
16,TRBJ2-5,TRBV19,NA,NA,CASSMMLRGFGETQYF,TGTGCCAGTAGTATGATGTTAAGGGGCTTCGGGGAGACCCAGTACTTC
18,TRBJ2-7,TRBV7-9,NA,NA,CASSLDRGLDLFSYEQYF,TGTGCCAGCAGCTTAGATAGAGGGCTGGACCTCTTCTCCTACGAGCAGTACTTC
13,TRBJ2-5,TRBV6-5,NA,NA,CASSYEGLREQYF,TGTGCCAGCAGTTACGAGGGATTACGGGAGCAGTACTTC
13,TRBJ1-2,TRBV19,NA,few,CASSSRIRDGYTF,TGTGCCAGTAGTTCCCGGATCAGGGATGGCTACACCTTC
15,TRBJ2-4,TRBV11-2,NA,once,CASSPGRVIKNIQYF,TGTGCCAGCAGCCCGGGAAGGGTGATAAAAAACATTCAGTACTTC
15,TRBJ1-1,TRBV19,NA,NA,CASSIRGLTNTEAFF,TGTGCCAGTAGTATAAGGGGACTCACTAACACTGAAGCTTTCTTT
15,TRBJ2-7,TRBV25-1,TRBD2,NA,CASSDVPSGSRSQYF,TGTGCCAGCAGTGATGTCCCTAGCGGGAGTAGGTCGCAGTACTTC
14,TRBJ1-1,TRBV5-1,NA,NA,CASSSAGMNTEAFF,TGCGCCAGCAGCTCCGCAGGGATGAACACTGAAGCTTTCTTT
12,TRBJ2-4,TRBV6-1,TRBD2,NA,CASSIQREIQYF,TGTGCCAGCAGCATCCAGCGGGAGATTCAGTACTTC
15,TRBJ1-5,TRBV15,TRBD1,NA,CATSRVQGVGQPQHF,TGTGCCACCAGCAGAGTCCAGGGGGTAGGTCAGCCCCAGCATTTT
19,TRBJ2-6,TRBV21-1,NA,NA,CASSKGGGQGPGGANVLTF,TGTGCCAGCAGCAAAGGAGGGGGACAGGGCCCGGGCGGGGCCAACGTCCTGACTTTC
15,TRBJ1-3,TRBV9,TRBD1,NA,CASSVGQGAGNTIYF,TGTGCCAGCAGCGTAGGACAGGGGGCTGGAAACACCATATATTTT
16,TRBJ2-1,TRBV9,TRBD2,NA,CASSVTGLAFGNEQFF,TGTGCCAGCAGCGTTACGGGACTAGCCTTTGGCAATGAGCAGTTCTTC
13,TRBJ1-1,TRBV7-9,NA,NA,CASSLEANTEAFF,TGTGCCAGCAGCTTAGAAGCGAACACTGAAGCTTTCTTT
14,TRBJ2-5,TRBV9,NA,few,CASSATEMGETQYF,TGTGCCAGCAGCGCGACAGAAATGGGGGAGACCCAGTACTTC
14,TRBJ1-1,TRBV18,NA,NA,CASSPPVGLTEAFF,TGTGCCAGCTCACCACCCGTCGGGTTGACTGAAGCTTTCTTT
15,TRBJ2-7,TRBV7-2,NA,NA,CASSLEGPQSYEQYF,TGTGCCAGCAGCTTAGAGGGGCCCCAATCCTACGAGCAGTACTTC
12,TRBJ1-2,TRBV21-1,NA,NA,CARQGYNYGYTF,TGTGCCCGACAGGGTTATAACTATGGCTACACCTTC
15,TRBJ1-4,TRBV7-9,TRBD1,NA,CASSIDRGANEKLFF,TGTGCCAGCAGCATAGACAGGGGAGCTAATGAAAAACTGTTTTTT
15,TRBJ2-3,TRBV19,TRBD1,NA,CASSLDRVSTDTQYF,TGTGCCAGTAGTCTCGACAGGGTTAGCACAGATACGCAGTATTTT
13,TRBJ1-2,TRBV18,NA,once,CASSPPRGNGYTF,TGTGCCAGCTCACCACCGAGAGGGAATGGCTACACCTTC
15,TRBJ1-1,TRBV7-8,TRBD1,once,CASSLVSRGLTEAFF,TGTGCCAGCAGCTTAGTTTCCAGGGGGCTCACTGAAGCTTTCTTT
18,TRBJ2-3,TRBV7-9,TRBD2,NA,CASSLTSGGRTIADTQYF,TGTGCCAGCAGCTTAACGAGCGGGGGCCGTACTATCGCAGATACGCAGTATTTT
15,TRBJ1-1,TRBV6-6,TRBD1,once,CASSTNQGGDTEAFF,TGTGCCAGCAGTACCAATCAGGGGGGAGACACTGAAGCTTTCTTT
14,TRBJ2-1,TRBV27,TRBD1,NA,CASSIDRVYNEQFF,TGTGCCAGCAGCATAGACAGGGTCTACAATGAGCAGTTCTTC
16,TRBJ1-5,TRBV7-8,NA,NA,CASSQRRETSNQPQHF,TGTGCCAGCAGCCAGCGGCGGGAGACAAGCAATCAGCCCCAGCATTTT
13,TRBJ1-2,TRBV5-1,NA,NA,CASSLAQSYGYTF,TGCGCCAGCAGCTTGGCACAGAGCTATGGCTACACCTTC
15,TRBJ2-7,TRBV2,TRBD2,NA,CASNAGLAATYEQYF,TGTGCCAGCAACGCGGGACTAGCGGCTACCTACGAGCAGTACTTC
18,TRBJ1-2,TRBV5-1,NA,NA,CASSLELVAESFNYGYTF,TGCGCCAGCAGCTTGGAGTTGGTGGCGGAATCCTTCAACTATGGCTACACCTTC
15,TRBJ1-2,TRBV11-2,TRBD1,once,CASSVNYRGRVGYTF,TGTGCCAGCAGCGTGAATTACAGGGGGCGTGTTGGCTACACCTTC
20,TRBJ1-5,TRBV5-1,TRBD1,NA,CASSLGGGTGRDYSNQPQHF,TGCGCCAGCAGCTTGGGGGGAGGGACAGGGAGAGATTATAGCAATCAGCCCCAGCATTTT
15,TRBJ2-5,TRBV5-6,TRBD1,NA,CASSPTDRGAETQYF,TGTGCCAGCAGCCCGACCGACAGGGGGGCAGAGACCCAGTACTTC
16,TRBJ2-3,TRBV29-1,TRBD2,NA,CSVVPRLAGNTDTQYF,TGCAGCGTTGTCCCACGGCTAGCGGGGAACACAGATACGCAGTATTTT
16,TRBJ2-3,TRBV28,TRBD1,NA,CASSFLPGQSTDTQYF,TGTGCCAGCAGTTTCCTCCCGGGACAGAGCACAGATACGCAGTATTTT
15,TRBJ1-5,TRBV28,NA,NA,CASSLLQGVGQPQHF,TGTGCCAGCAGTTTATTGCAGGGTGTCGGTCAGCCCCAGCATTTT
18,TRBJ2-1,TRBV19,TRBD2,NA,CASSPLTSGPVSYNEQFF,TGTGCCAGTAGTCCTTTGACTAGCGGGCCAGTCTCCTACAATGAGCAGTTCTTC